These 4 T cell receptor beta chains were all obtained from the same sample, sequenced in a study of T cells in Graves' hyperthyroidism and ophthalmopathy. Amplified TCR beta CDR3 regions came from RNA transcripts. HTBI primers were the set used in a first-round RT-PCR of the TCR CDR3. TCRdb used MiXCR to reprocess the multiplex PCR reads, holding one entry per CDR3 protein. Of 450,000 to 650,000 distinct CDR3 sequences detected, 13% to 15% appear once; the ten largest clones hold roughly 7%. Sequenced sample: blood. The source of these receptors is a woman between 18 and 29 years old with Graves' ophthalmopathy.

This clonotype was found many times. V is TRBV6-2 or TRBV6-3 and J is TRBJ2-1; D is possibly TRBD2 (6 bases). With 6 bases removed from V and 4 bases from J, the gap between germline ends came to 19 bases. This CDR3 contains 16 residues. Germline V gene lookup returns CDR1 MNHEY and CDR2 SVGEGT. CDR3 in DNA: TGTGCCAGCAGGGACCCTAGGGCCGGGAGTTACAATGAGCAGTTCTTC. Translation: CASRDPRAGSYNEQFF.

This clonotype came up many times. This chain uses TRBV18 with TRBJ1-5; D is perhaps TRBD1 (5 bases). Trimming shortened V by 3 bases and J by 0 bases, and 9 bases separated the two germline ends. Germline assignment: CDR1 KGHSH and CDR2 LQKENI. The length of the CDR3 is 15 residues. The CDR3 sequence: CASSPPGRSNQPQHF. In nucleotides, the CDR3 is TGTGCCAGCTCACCGCCGGGACGTAGCAATCAGCCCCAGCATTTT.

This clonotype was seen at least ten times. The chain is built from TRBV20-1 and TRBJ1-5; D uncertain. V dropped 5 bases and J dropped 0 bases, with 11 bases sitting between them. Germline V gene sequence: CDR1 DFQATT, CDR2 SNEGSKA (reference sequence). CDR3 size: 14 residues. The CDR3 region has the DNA TGCAGTGCTCCGGGTCCCAATAGCAATCAGCCCCAGCATTTT. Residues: CSAPGPNSNQPQHF.

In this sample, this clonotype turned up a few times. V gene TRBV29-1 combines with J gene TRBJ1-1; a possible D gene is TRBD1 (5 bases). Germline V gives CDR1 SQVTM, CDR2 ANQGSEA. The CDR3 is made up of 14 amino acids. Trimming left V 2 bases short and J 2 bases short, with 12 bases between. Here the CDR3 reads CSVERSGLNTEAFF. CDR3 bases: TGCAGCGTTGAACGCTCGGGGCTTAACACTGAAGCTTTCTTT.